A single sample is the source of the 4 T cell receptor beta chains below, sequenced in a study of blood T cell repertoires in COVID-19 (dated by TCRdb to the early 2020s). The receptor library was made with the immunoSEQ multiplex PCR assay. The table comes from immuneACCESS by way of TCRdb, which keeps in-frame sequences with V and J called. Part of the clones is missing from these tables; in studies checked, under half for an unresolved V gene and the rest for unknown reasons. The sample table lists about 140,000 clones, just over 85% of them with a count of one. Less than 2% of the sample is held by the ten biggest clonotypes. The sample was peripheral blood. These receptor sequences come from a woman in her fifties or sixties with acute or convalescent COVID-19.

The rearrangement joins TRBV6-5 to TRBJ1-1; 8 bases align to TRBD1. The CDR3 spans 14 residues. The V and J ends lost 4 bases and 6 bases, in that order; junction bases with no gene match: 7. Germline V gene data show CDR1 as MNHEY and CDR2 as SVGAGI. CDR3 sequence: CASSFNDRGAEAFF. CDR3 sequence (DNA): TGTGCCAGCAGTTTCAATGACAGGGGTGCTGAAGCTTTCTTT.

This chain uses TRBV19 with TRBJ2-7, with a weak D call TRBD1 (7 bases). In germline, CDR1 is LNHDA, CDR2 SQIVND (reference sequence). The CDR3 totals 16 residues. The V end was cut by 5 bases, the J end by 0 bases, with 17 bases between. CDR3 amino acids: CASSERQGLSSYEQYF. CDR3 coding DNA: TGTGCCAGTAGTGAACGACAGGGACTGAGCTCCTACGAGCAGTACTTC.

CDR3 sequence reads: CATSRDETGIGTEAFF. DNA of the CDR3: TGTGCCACCAGCAGGGATGAAACAGGGATTGGCACTGAAGCTTTCTTT. The rearrangement uses TRBV15 and TRBJ1-1; TRBD1 is a possible D gene (6 bases). V lost 3 bases and J lost 4, with 18 bases in between. The CDR3 extends over 16 amino acids. Germline V gene data show CDR1 as LNHNV and CDR2 as YYDKDF (reference sequence).

This rearrangement joins TRBV7-2 to TRBJ1-5; no firm D call. Trimming stripped 5 bases from V and 5 bases from J, with 13 bases between. From germline, CDR1 is SGHTA and CDR2 FQGNSA. This CDR3 has 14 amino acids. CDR3 nucleotides: TGTGCCAGCAGCCCTCAGAGGGTCGATCAGCCCCAGCATTTT. Its protein product is CASSPQRVDQPQHF.